The TCR beta chain described here comes from a study of vaccination and CD4 T cells after COVID-19. Overall study context: Collection of post-vaccine samples followed dose two by a median about 72 days, spanning a range of 14 to 241.

To note about this clonotype: Its antigen is unidentified.

The CDR3 spans 16 residues. Points from the study as a whole: Relatively few convalescent patients were studied; early post-infection timepoints were not included.

Sequencing of DNA taken from cultured CD4+ T cells relied on the Oncomine TCR Beta short-read assay. TCRdb itself ran the PCR reads through MiXCR, one entry per CDR3 protein. The sample includes about 9,600 distinct CDR3 sequences, roughly 35% of them seen just once. Treatment in this sample: 10-day PBMC culture with coronavirus spike peptide pools or control peptides (ViraFEST assay). These CD4+ T cells came from an unexposed donor, sampled before the COVID-19 pandemic (2011-2018). This chain joins TRBV21-1 and TRBJ2-5; the table's D call, TRBD1, has no DNA check behind it. TRBV21-1 is shown as a pseudogene. Sequenced: CD4+ T cells from blood, cultured in vitro. This TCR was recovered from a human donor in good health. The CDR3 loop is CASTPPGQGGQETQYF. The CDR3 region has the DNA TGTGCCAGCACCCCCCCGGGACAGGGGGGACAAGAGACCCAGTACTTC.